The 25 T cell receptor beta chains listed next were all sequenced from one sample in a study of Ad26.COV2.S vaccination and SARS-CoV-2 variants. Treatment specified: 15 to 20 received Ad26.COV2.S at low or high dose, single or two shots; roughly five received placebo; per-sample allocation not given. Specimen acquisition occurred on day 63 following the initial vaccine or placebo injection. The repertoire was sequenced with immunoSEQ multiplex PCR; TCRdb's copy has only in-frame clones and lacks some. The data show roughly 350,000 clones, with approximately 90% seen just once and about 4.6% held by the top ten. Sequencing used peripheral blood, obtained in a trial of Ad26.COV2.S vaccine versus placebo. The origin of the receptors is a person between 18 and 59 years old who received the Ad26.COV2.S COVID-19 vaccine or a placebo.

In its sample, this clone was seen once. One base away lies a much larger clone, so this may be a sequencing read error. The chain joins TRBV7-9 to TRBJ2-7; TRBD1 aligns across 7 bases. CDR1 SEHNR and CDR2 FQNEAQ come from the germline V gene (reference sequence). The J segment lost 3 bases and the V segment lost 1 base, leaving 3 bases of the junction unmatched. This CDR3 contains 14 residues. The CDR3 DNA follows: TGTGCCAGCAGCTTAGGACAGGGCTACTACGAGCAGTACTTC. Its protein product is CASSLGQGYYEQYF.

CDR3 protein: CASSLGRFASTDTQYF. CDR3 sequence (DNA): TGTGCCAGCAGCTTAGGACGGTTCGCTAGCACAGATACGCAGTATTTT. The chain couples TRBV11-3 to TRBJ2-3; D call uncertain. The CDR3 is 16 amino acids. The V end lost 1 base, the J end lost 0 bases, and 11 bases lay between the germline ends. Germline V gives CDR1 SGHNT, CDR2 YENEEA.

The chain has TRBV2 and TRBJ1-1, with D perhaps matching TRBD1 (5 bases). V was clipped by 3 bases and J by 4 bases, with 18 bases between them. CDR1 is SNHLY, CDR2 FYNNEI, per germline. This CDR3 has 16 amino acids. The CDR3 DNA is TGTGCCAGCAGTGATGGATCGGCGGGGGTGACCACTGAAGCTTTCTTT. This codes for CASSDGSAGVTTEAFF.

Only one count was recorded for this clone. The gene calls are TRBV10-1 and TRBJ2-1; 7 nucleotides agree with TRBD2. In germline, CDR1 is WNHNN, CDR2 SYGVQD (reference sequence). Trimming at V came to 2 bases and at J to 8 bases, leaving 9 bases not matched to a gene. This CDR3 contains 15 residues. The CDR3 region is CASSERLAGRDEQFF. Here the CDR3 DNA reads TGCGCCAGCAGTGAGAGACTAGCTGGTAGGGATGAGCAGTTCTTC.

The chain is built from TRBV10-3 and TRBJ1-5, with a tentative D call TRBD1 (5 bases). The V end lost 8 bases, the J end lost 10 bases, and 18 bases lay between the germline ends. Germline values: CDR1 ENHRY, CDR2 SYGVKD. The CDR3 contains 13 residues. The DNA of the CDR3 is TGTGCCATCCGGGCGGAGGGGATCAGCCCCCAGCATTTT. It translates to CAIRAEGISPQHF.

This chain connects TRBV30 to TRBJ1-6; the match to TRBD1 covers 8 bases. CDR3 length: 14 residues. V shed 3 bases, J shed 4 bases, and the junction held 2 bases outside the gene matches. Germline assignment: CDR1 GTSNPN and CDR2 SVGIG (reference sequence). The CDR3, as DNA: TGTGCCTGGAGCGGACAGGGATATAATTCACCCCTCCACTTT. It is translated as CAWSGQGYNSPLHF.

This chain joins TRBV7-2 and TRBJ1-6; possibly TRBD1 for D (6 bases). Germline V gene sequence: CDR1 SGHTA, CDR2 FQGNSA. V dropped 1 base and J dropped 8 bases, with 9 bases sitting between them. This CDR3 is built from 14 residues. DNA for the CDR3: TGTGCCAGCAGCTTAGTGGACAGATATTCACCCCTCCACTTT. It encodes CASSLVDRYSPLHF.

V and J are TRBV5-1 and TRBJ1-3; no clear D. V lost 0 bases to trimming and J lost 0 bases, with 7 bases between them. The CDR3 runs 15 residues. The germline CDR1 and CDR2 sequences are SGHRS and YFSETQ. CDR3 nucleotides: TGCGCCAGCAGCTTGGAGGTGAGCTCTGGAAACACCATATATTTT. It encodes CASSLEVSSGNTIYF.

This chain's CDR3 is CASSPVGTGYTDTQYF. DNA of the CDR3: TGTGCCAGCAGCCCAGTGGGGACAGGCTACACAGATACGCAGTATTTT. V and J are TRBV7-2 and TRBJ2-3; 8 nucleotides agree with TRBD1. V lost 5 bases, J lost 2 bases, and 9 bases stayed unmatched. The germline gives CDR1 SGHTA, CDR2 FQGNSA. This CDR3 contains 16 residues. Based on the CDR3 plus reference TRBV7-2 and TRBJ2-3, the full variable domain is GAGVSQSPSNKVTEKGKDVELRCDPISGHTALYWYRQSLGQGLEFLIYFQGNSAPDKSGLPSDRFSAERTGGSVSTLTIQRTQQEDSAVYLCASSPVGTGYTDTQYFGPGTRLTVL.

J is TRBJ2-1 and V is TRBV18, with 13 bases identical to TRBD2. Germline loops: CDR1 KGHSH, CDR2 LQKENI. CDR3 length equals 14 residues. Trimming took 8 bases from V and 6 from J; bases not matched to a gene: 4. The DNA for the CDR3 is TGTGCCAGCGGTAGGACTAGCGGGGGCAATGAGCAGTTCTTC. Translating it yields CASGRTSGGNEQFF. The variable domain in full, completed from reference TRBV18 and TRBJ2-1, reads NAGVMQNPRHLVRRRGQEARLRCSPMKGHSHVYWYRQLPEEGLKFMVYLQKENIIDESGMPKERFSAEFPKEGPSILRIQQVVRGDSAAYFCASGRTSGGNEQFFGPGTRLTVL.

This clone was seen just once. The chain has TRBV6-4 and TRBJ2-6; D call uncertain. Germline lookup yields CDR1 MRHNA and CDR2 SNTAGT. Trimming took off 5 bases at V and 0 bases at J, with 5 bases between the two ends. The CDR3 totals 14 residues. The DNA for the CDR3 is TGTGCCAGCAGTCTTGGCTCTGGGGCCAACGTCCTGACTTTC. This encodes CASSLGSGANVLTF.

This clone was seen just once. The chain joins TRBV5-4 to TRBJ2-7; the D gene is possibly TRBD2 (6 bases). The CDR3 is 14 amino acids. Germline V gene sequence: CDR1 SGHNT, CDR2 YYREEE (reference sequence). The V and J ends lost 0 bases and 7 bases respectively, with 14 bases between them. The CDR3 DNA reads TGTGCCAGCAGCTTGGGACGGGGGACGGGGGAGCAGTACTTC. Its protein is CASSLGRGTGEQYF. Together with reference TRBV5-4 and TRBJ2-7, the CDR3 gives the full variable domain: ETGVTQSPTHLIKTRGQQVTLRCSSQSGHNTVSWYQQALGQGPQFIFQYYREEENGRGNFPPRFSGLQFPNYSSELNVNALELDDSALYLCASSLGRGTGEQYFGPGTRLTVT.

The chain is built from TRBV19 and TRBJ1-5, with a weak D call TRBD1 (5 bases). Trimming took 6 bases from V and 5 from J, leaving 20 bases between them. The CDR3 has 16 amino acids. Germline V gene lookup returns CDR1 LNHDA and CDR2 SQIVND (reference sequence). The CDR3 reads CASSATQDPGHQPQHF. In nucleotides, the CDR3 is TGTGCCAGTAGCGCTACCCAAGACCCGGGGCATCAGCCCCAGCATTTT.

V gene TRBV4-1 combines with J gene TRBJ2-1; 10 bases are shared with TRBD2. The V gene's germline CDR1 is MGHRA and CDR2 YSYEKL. The length of the CDR3 is 17 residues. Trimming took 1 base from V and 7 from J; bases not matched to a gene: 10. CDR3 protein: CASSQGLAGVFVNEQFF. The DNA of the CDR3 is TGCGCCAGCAGCCAAGGTCTAGCGGGAGTTTTCGTGAATGAGCAGTTCTTC.

V and J are TRBV25-1 and TRBJ1-2; 8 positions agree with TRBD1. Looked up from germline, CDR1 is MGHDK and CDR2 is SYGVNS. CDR3 length: 12 residues. The V segment lost 4 bases and the J segment 9 bases; nucleotides outside the gene matches: 4. CDR3 sequence: CASSAGGESYTF. In DNA, the CDR3 is TGTGCCAGCAGTGCAGGGGGCGAGAGCTACACCTTC.

The CDR3 is CASSFASGTDLDEQYF. The CDR3 DNA sequence: TGTGCCAGTAGTTTCGCTAGCGGGACAGATCTCGACGAGCAGTACTTC. V is TRBV19 and J is TRBJ2-7, with 9 bases matching TRBD2. V dropped 5 bases and J dropped 5; count of bases not matched to a gene: 13. Per the germline V gene, CDR1 is LNHDA and CDR2 is SQIVND (reference sequence). This CDR3 comprises 16 residues.

This rearrangement joins TRBV7-2 to TRBJ2-6, with TRBD2 matching 7 bases. The V gene's germline CDR1 is SGHTA and CDR2 FQGNSA. Trimming at V came to 5 bases and at J to 0 bases, leaving 1 base not matched to a gene. CDR3 length: 15 amino acids. The CDR3, as DNA: TGTGCCAGCAGCGGCGGGGGCTCTGGGGCCAACGTCCTGACTTTC. Translation gives CASSGGGSGANVLTF.

J is TRBJ1-1 and V is TRBV28, with D tentatively TRBD1 (6 bases). Germline V CDR1 and CDR2: MDHEN, SYDVKM. This CDR3 spans 12 amino acids. V dropped 9 bases and J dropped 1 base, with 9 bases sitting between them. The CDR3 bases are TGTGCCAGTAGGGGGGCGAACACTGAAGCTTTCTTT. It translates to CASRGANTEAFF.

The rearrangement links TRBV4-1 to TRBJ1-2, with TRBD1 as a possible D gene (5 bases). The germline V gene has CDR1 MGHRA and CDR2 YSYEKL. V gave up 1 base and J gave up 8 bases, with 17 bases separating them. The CDR3 length is 15 residues. DNA of the CDR3: TGCGCCAGCAGCCAAGTCGTTGCAGGGAGCGGCGGCTACACCTTC. Translating gives CASSQVVAGSGGYTF.

The V and J genes are TRBV2 and TRBJ2-5, with D perhaps TRBD1 or TRBD2 (6 bases each). This CDR3 has 16 amino acids. Germline V gene sequence: CDR1 SNHLY, CDR2 FYNNEI. The V gene lost 3 bases and the J gene lost 5 bases, with 19 bases spanning the gap. The CDR3 is CASSDLGQSRDETQYF. In DNA, the CDR3 is TGTGCCAGCAGTGACTTAGGACAGTCGCGGGATGAGACCCAGTACTTC.

The chain carries TRBV27 and TRBJ2-3; weak D call: TRBD2 (6 bases). With 4 bases removed from V and 3 bases from J, the gap between germline ends came to 8 bases. Per the germline V gene, CDR1 is MNHEY and CDR2 is SMNVEV (reference sequence). The CDR3 totals 13 residues. CDR3 sequence reads: CASSSSVTDTQYF. The CDR3 DNA reads TGTGCCAGCAGTTCTAGCGTGACAGATACGCAGTATTTT.

The chain uses TRBV7-2 and TRBJ2-2, with 7 positions matching TRBD1. The germline gives CDR1 SGHTA, CDR2 FQGNSA. The CDR3 runs 15 residues. V shed 5 bases and J 2 bases; nucleotides not matched to a gene: 5. The DNA for the CDR3 is TGTGCCAGCAGCCAGGACAGGATTAACACCGGGGAGCTGTTTTTT. As protein: CASSQDRINTGELFF.

This clone was observed once. This chain uses TRBV10-3 with TRBJ2-3, with TRBD2 identical over 10 bases. V dropped 11 bases and J dropped 5; count of bases not matched to a gene: 10. Germline V gene lookup returns CDR1 ENHRY and CDR2 SYGVKD. The CDR3 spans 14 residues. CDR3 sequence reads: CAAQRGGPEDTQYF. In DNA form, the CDR3 reads TGTGCCGCCCAGCGGGGGGGCCCAGAAGATACGCAGTATTTT.

The chain combines TRBV21-1 with TRBJ1-4; TRBD1, the D gene given by the table, was not confirmed from the DNA. TRBV21-1 is an annotated pseudogene. The CDR3 covers 15 residues. CDR3 sequence: CASSKKQGPWEKLFF. The CDR3 coding sequence is TGTGCCAGCAGCAAAAAACAGGGTCCGTGGGAAAAACTGTTTTTT.

The chain recombines TRBV27 with TRBJ2-1; TRBD2 agrees at 12 bases. CDR3 length equals 15 residues. Trimming took 6 bases from V and 5 from J; bases not matched to a gene: 5. CDR1 is MNHEY and CDR2 is SMNVEV in the germline V gene (reference sequence). The CDR3 DNA sequence: TGTGCCAGCAGGCTAAGACTAGCGGGAGACAATGAGCAGTTCTTC. Translation gives CASRLRLAGDNEQFF.